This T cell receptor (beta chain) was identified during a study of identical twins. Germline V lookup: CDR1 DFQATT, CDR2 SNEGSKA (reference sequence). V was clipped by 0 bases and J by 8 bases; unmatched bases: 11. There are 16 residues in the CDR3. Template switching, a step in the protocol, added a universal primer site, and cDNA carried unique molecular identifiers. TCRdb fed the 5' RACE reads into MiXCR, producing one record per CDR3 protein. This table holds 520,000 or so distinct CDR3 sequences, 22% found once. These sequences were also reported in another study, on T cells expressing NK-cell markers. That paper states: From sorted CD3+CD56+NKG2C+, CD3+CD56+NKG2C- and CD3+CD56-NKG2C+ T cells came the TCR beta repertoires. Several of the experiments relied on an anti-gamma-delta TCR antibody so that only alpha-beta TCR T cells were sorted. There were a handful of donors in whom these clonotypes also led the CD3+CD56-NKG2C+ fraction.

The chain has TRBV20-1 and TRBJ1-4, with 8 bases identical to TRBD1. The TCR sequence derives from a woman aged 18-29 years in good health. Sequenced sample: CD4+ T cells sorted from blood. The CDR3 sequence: CSARDPGQGNREKLFF. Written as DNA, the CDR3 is TGCAGTGCTAGAGATCCTGGACAGGGTAATCGCGAAAAACTGTTTTTT.